The source of this TCR beta chain is a study of preoperative IRX-2 immunotherapy in early breast cancer. Per the germline V gene, CDR1 is SGHRS and CDR2 is YFSETQ. V shed 4 bases and J 4 bases; nucleotides not matched to a gene: 3. The CDR3 length is 14 residues. Assay: immunoSEQ multiplex PCR; the TCRdb copy retains only in-frame clones and omits some. The table lists 28,000 or so clones, around 89% of them singletons. Treatment defined: preoperative locoregional IRX-2 cytokine immunotherapy. Samples came from a phase Ib trial of preoperative locoregional IRX-2 cytokine immunotherapy. The biological material was taken from a patient treated with IRX-2 immunotherapy. The chain combines TRBV5-1 with TRBJ1-2; 11 bases match TRBD1. This receptor was identified in a human donor with breast cancer. The DNA for the CDR3 is TGCGCCAGCAGCCCGGACAGGGGGCCCTATGGCTACACCTTC. Translated, it gives CASSPDRGPYGYTF. Variable domain in full (rest from reference TRBV5-1 and TRBJ1-2): KAGVTQTPRYLIKTRGQQVTLSCSPISGHRSVSWYQQTPGQGLQFLFEYFSETQRNKGNFPGRFSGRQFSNSRSEMNVSTLELGDSALYLCASSPDRGPYGYTFGSGTRLTVV.